This TCR beta chain was captured by sequencing in a study (dated by TCRdb to between 2015 and 2017). About the full investigation: Whether tumor-infiltrating Tregs in breast cancer are recruited from blood Tregs or converted in situ from other CD4+ T cell subsets was tested.

Amplification of full-length TCR variable regions was done by 5' RACE PCR using constant-region reverse primers, and this step was followed by semi-nested PCR with Nested Universal Primer A. Using the ReliaPrep RNA Cell Miniprep System, total RNA was extracted, and the SMARTer RACE 5'/3' Kit was then used to reverse transcribe the RNA into 5'RACE-ready cDNA. Multiplex adaptors were used to barcode full-length TCR alpha and beta libraries, and the barcoded libraries were sequenced on an Illumina MiSeq. In the authors' own workflow: Sequencing data were pooled across the five patients for each of nine subset-tissue groups and compared by unsupervised clustering of TCR gene usage. The Morisita-Horn index, with shared sequences weighted by their contribution to each repertoire, was used to calculate repertoire similarity. Clones were called with MiXCR by TCRdb after fastp trimmed the public reads at Q25, and only in-frame beta chains were retained. CDR3 protein sequences are deduplicated, and each keeps its most common genes and DNA. These V and J calls rely on TCRdb rather than the paper's analysis. This sample comprises 35,000 to 50,000 distinct CDR3 sequences, about a fifth of them detected only once. Roughly 4% of the sample lies in the top ten.

Tregs were isolated as CD4+CD25+CD127-/low cells. Tregs, naive and memory CD4+ T cells from tumor, blood and ipsilateral draining lymph nodes of five breast cancer patients underwent full-length TCR alpha and beta sequencing. Tumor tissue, along with lymph nodes from ipsilateral axillary dissection, was perfused with PBS, minced, and then digested using collagenase I and hyaluronidase. Mononuclear cells from lymph nodes or around 50 ml of peripheral blood were isolated by Ficoll density gradient centrifugation. A purity exceeding 90% was confirmed by FACS for the sorted cell populations. The germline V gene (reference sequence) supplies CDR1 GTSNPN and CDR2 SVGIG. Spanning cysteine to phenylalanine, the CDR3 consists of 15 amino acids. The CDR3 DNA has 45 bases and is translated from base 1. V loses 1 base of germline sequence and J loses 4 bases, and the interval between the two ends is 15 bases.

Points the paper makes about the study in general: In terms of TCR gene usage, tumor memory CD4+ T cells clustered together with blood and lymph node memory CD4+ cells, as well as with lymph node naive CD4+ cells. The larger-cohort validation was restricted to a single TCR beta V-J rearrangement rather than whole repertoires. The TCR alpha and beta sequences of tumor-infiltrating Tregs showed the greatest overlap with tumor naive CD4+ T cells, followed by blood naive CD4+ T cells.

This clonotype was counted between two and nine times. Its target antigen remains unknown. No qualities accompany the bases; no much larger clone lies one base away. Sequencing was done on a sample of Tregs sorted from a lymph node. The chain was built from TRBV30 and TRBJ2-3, with the identity of the D gene unclear. This clonotype was sampled from a female donor with breast cancer. The CDR3 in this case is CAWSATDHPPDTQYF. The DNA sequence follows: TGTGCCTGGAGTGCCACGGATCACCCCCCAGATACGCAGTATTTT.